This TCR beta chain was identified during a study of shared clonotypes between healthy human individuals. Turning to the study itself: Each donor's CD8 memory used one plate, CD8 naive two, each CD4 subset three. Findings and limits, study-wide: Sharing across four donors was highest in naive CD4 (around 5%) and lowest in memory CD8 (about 0.4%).

Trimming cost V 4 bases and J 5 bases; bases outside gene matches: 1. The CDR3 runs to 12 residues. Germline CDR1 and CDR2: MDHEN and SYDVKM. The donors were adults (healthy and HIV-negative) with no recent acute infections or vaccinations. Original processing notes: From ImmunoSEQ came sequences covering only the junction and carrying no quality scores, so filtering differed. TCRdb's copy holds only in-frame clones and misses some; the assay was immunoSEQ multiplex PCR. Clone size and V and J calls were adopted from that table, with D and trimming inferred from the DNA. The sample shows more than 850,000 clones, around 82% of them seen only once. Remarks on this clone: The antigen is unknown.

The sample comprised memory CD4+ T cells from PBMCs. Subset reported: CD45RA-negative fraction. The rearrangement links TRBV28 to TRBJ1-1; 7 positions match TRBD1. The sequence came from a man between 18 and 29 years old in good health. Some clones in this sample may be carry-over from other donors' samples. In DNA, the CDR3 is TGTGCCAGCAGTTCCAGGGGGACTGAAGCTTTCTTT. Its protein product is CASSSRGTEAFF.